This TCR beta chain was recorded in a study of blood T cell repertoires in COVID-19. The wider study: From the United States, Italy and Spain came samples of acute and convalescent COVID-19.

J lost 0 bases, V lost 4 bases, and 8 bases had no gene match. CDR3 length equals 16 residues. Germline CDR1 SGDLS, CDR2 YYNGEE. As handled by the study authors: By means of reference gene primer amplification, nucleated cell counts were estimated. Clones were sequenced by immunoSEQ multiplex PCR, and TCRdb holds only the in-frame ones, with some missing. That table furnishes V, J and clone size, whereas the DNA furnished D and trimming. The sample consists of about 350,000 clones, 87% of them appearing once. The sequenced sample was peripheral blood. The J gene is TRBJ2-3, the V gene TRBV9; 7 bases map to TRBD2. This clonotype was obtained from a woman in her forties or fifties with COVID-19, enrolled during active disease. CDR3 residues: CASSRRAGESTDTQYF. The CDR3 nucleotides read TGTGCCAGCAGCCGACGGGCGGGAGAGAGCACAGATACGCAGTATTTT.